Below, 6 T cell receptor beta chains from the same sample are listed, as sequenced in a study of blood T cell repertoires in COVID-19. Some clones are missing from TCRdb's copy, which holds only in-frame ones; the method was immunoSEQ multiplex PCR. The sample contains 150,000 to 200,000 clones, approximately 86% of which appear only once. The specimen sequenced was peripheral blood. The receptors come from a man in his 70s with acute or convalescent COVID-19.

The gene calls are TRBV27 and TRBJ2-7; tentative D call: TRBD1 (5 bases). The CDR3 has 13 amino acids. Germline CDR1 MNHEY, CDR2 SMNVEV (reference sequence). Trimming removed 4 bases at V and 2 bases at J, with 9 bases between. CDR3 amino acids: CASSWQGPYEQYF. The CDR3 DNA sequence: TGTGCCAGCAGTTGGCAGGGCCCCTACGAGCAGTACTTC.

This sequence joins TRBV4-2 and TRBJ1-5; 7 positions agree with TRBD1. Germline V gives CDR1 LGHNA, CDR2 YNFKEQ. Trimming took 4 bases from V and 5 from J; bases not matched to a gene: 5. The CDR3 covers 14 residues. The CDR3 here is CASSPDREHQPQHF. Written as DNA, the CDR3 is TGTGCCAGCAGCCCCGACAGGGAGCATCAGCCCCAGCATTTT.

CDR3 nucleotide sequence: TGTGCCAGCAGCTCCTCCGGGACTAGAGGGGTGGAACAGCCCCAGCATTTT. It is translated as CASSSSGTRGVEQPQHF. The chain recombines TRBV2 with TRBJ1-5; TRBD1 is a possible D gene (5 bases). The CDR3 is made up of 17 amino acids. Between the trimmed V and J ends, which lost 6 bases and 7 bases, there was a span of 25 bases. Germline assignment: CDR1 SNHLY and CDR2 FYNNEI.

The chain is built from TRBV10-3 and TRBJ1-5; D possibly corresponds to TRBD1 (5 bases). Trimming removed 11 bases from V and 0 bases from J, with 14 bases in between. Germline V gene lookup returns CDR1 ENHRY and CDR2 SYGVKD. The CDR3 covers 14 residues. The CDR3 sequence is CAHQDGHSNQPQHF. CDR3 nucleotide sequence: TGTGCCCATCAGGACGGACATAGCAATCAGCCCCAGCATTTT.

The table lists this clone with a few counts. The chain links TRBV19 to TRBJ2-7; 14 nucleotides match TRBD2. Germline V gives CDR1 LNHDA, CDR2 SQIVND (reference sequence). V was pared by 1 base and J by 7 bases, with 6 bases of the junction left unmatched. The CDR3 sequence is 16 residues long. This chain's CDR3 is CASSIAAGTSGREQYF. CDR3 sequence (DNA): TGTGCCAGTAGTATAGCGGCGGGGACTAGCGGGAGAGAGCAGTACTTC.

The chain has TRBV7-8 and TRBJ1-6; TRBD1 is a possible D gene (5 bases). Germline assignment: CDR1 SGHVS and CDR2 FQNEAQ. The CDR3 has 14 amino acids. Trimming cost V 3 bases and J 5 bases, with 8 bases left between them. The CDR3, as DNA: TGTGCCAGCAGCTTGACAGAAAATAATTCACCCCTCCACTTT. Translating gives CASSLTENNSPLHF.